This TCR beta chain emerged from a study of T cell responses to AZD1222 COVID-19 vaccine. Study-level points and caveats: The study found vaccine-associated CD4 TCRs spanning spike, dominant at 160-218 and 743-854. The breadth and depth of Spike-specific TCRs increased once two AZD1222 doses had been given.

There are 13 residues in the CDR3. Trimming pared 7 bases from V and 1 base from J, leaving 10 bases between. In germline, CDR1 is SNHLY, CDR2 FYNNEI. Clones were read by immunoSEQ multiplex PCR, and TCRdb kept only the in-frame ones, dropping some. Found here are under 150,000 clones, roughly 87% of them singletons; the top ten hold roughly a tenth. This clone was counted once. Its antigen is currently unknown. The clonotype was recovered from an adult who received the AZD1222 COVID-19 vaccine. This chain uses TRBV2 with TRBJ1-1; no firm D call. The sample here was peripheral blood, taken 28 days after the second AZD1222 dose. CDR3 nucleotides: TGTGCCAGCACCTGGGAGACGAACACTGAAGCTTTCTTT. Translation gives CASTWETNTEAFF.